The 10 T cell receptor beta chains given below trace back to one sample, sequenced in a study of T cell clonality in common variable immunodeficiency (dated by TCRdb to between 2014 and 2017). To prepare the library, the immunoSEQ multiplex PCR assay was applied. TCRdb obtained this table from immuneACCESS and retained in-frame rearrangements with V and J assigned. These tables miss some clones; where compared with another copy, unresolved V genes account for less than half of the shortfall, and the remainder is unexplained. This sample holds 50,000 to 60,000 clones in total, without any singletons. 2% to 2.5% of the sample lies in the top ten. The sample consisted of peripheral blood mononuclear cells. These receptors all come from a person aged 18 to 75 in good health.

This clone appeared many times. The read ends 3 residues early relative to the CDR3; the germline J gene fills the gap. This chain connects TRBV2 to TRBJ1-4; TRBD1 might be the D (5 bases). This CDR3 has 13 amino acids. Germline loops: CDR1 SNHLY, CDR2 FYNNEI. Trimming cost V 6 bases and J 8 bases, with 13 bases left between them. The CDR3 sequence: CASRYDSGEKLFF. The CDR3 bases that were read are TGTGCCAGCAGGTACGACAGTGGAGAAAAA.

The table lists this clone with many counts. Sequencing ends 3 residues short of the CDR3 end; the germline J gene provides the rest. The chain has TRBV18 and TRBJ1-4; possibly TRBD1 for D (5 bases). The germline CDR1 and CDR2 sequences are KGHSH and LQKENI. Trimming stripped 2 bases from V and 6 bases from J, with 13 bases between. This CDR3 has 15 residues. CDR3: CASSPRRDYDEKLFF. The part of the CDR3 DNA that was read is TGTGCCAGCTCACCAAGGAGGGACTACGATGAAAAA.

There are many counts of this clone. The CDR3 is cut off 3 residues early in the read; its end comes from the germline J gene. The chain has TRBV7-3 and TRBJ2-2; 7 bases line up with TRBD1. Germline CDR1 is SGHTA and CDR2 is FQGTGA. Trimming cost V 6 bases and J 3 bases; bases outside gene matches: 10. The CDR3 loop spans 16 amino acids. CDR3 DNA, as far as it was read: TGTGCCAGCAGTTCCAGGGAAGGGGGCGACACCGGGGAG. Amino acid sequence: CASSSREGGDTGE. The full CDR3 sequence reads CASSSREGGDTGELFF.

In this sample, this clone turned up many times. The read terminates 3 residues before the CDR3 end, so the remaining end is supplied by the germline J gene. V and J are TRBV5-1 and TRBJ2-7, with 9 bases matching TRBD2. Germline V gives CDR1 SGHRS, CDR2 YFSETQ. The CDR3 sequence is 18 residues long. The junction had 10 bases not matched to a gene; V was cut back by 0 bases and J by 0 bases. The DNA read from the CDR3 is TGCGCCAGCAGCTTGGCCCAGGGGTCTAGCGGGGTCTCCTACGAG. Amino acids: CASSLAQGSSGVSYE. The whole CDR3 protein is CASSLAQGSSGVSYEQYF.

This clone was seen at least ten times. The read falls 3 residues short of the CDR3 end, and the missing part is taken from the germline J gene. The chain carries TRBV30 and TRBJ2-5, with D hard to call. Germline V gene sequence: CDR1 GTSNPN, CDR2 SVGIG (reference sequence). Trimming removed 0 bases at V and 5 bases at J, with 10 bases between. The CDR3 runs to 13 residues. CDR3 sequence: CAWSVLARETQYF. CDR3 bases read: TGTGCCTGGAGTGTCTTAGCTCGGGAGACC.

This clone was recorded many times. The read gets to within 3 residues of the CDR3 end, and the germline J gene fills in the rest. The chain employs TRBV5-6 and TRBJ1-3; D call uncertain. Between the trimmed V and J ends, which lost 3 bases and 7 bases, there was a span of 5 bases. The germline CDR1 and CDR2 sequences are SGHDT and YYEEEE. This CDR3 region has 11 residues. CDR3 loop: CASSSSNTIYF. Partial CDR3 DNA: TGTGCCAGCAGCTCCAGTAACACC.

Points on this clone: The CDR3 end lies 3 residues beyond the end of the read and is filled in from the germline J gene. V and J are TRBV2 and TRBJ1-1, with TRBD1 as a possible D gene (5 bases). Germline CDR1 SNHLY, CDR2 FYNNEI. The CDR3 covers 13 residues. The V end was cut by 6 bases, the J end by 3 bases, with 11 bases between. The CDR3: CASSAQGYTEAFF. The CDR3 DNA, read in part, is TGTGCCAGCAGCGCGCAGGGTTACACTGAA.

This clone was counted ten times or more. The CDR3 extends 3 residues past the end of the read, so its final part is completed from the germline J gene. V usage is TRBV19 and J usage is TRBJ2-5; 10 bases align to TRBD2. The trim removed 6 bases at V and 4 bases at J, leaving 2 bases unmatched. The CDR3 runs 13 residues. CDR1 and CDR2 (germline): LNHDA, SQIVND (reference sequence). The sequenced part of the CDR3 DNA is TGTGCCAGTAGGCCTAGCGGGGGAGAGACC. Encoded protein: CASRPSGGET. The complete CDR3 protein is CASRPSGGETQYF.

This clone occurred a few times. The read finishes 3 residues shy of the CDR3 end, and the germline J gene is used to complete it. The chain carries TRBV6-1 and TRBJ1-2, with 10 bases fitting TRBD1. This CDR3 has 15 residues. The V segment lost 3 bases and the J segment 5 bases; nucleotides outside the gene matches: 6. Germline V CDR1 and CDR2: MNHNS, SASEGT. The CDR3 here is CASSEFLGQGYGYTF. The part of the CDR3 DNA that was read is TGTGCCAGCAGTGAGTTTTTGGGACAGGGGTATGGC.

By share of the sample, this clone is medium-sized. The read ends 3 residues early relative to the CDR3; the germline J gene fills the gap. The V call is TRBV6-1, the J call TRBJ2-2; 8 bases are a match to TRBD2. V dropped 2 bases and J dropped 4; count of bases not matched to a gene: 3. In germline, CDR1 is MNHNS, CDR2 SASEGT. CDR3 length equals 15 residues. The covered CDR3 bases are TGTGCCAGCAGTGAACAGGCGGGAGGCACCGGGGAG. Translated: CASSEQAGGTGE. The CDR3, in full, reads CASSEQAGGTGELFF.